This T cell receptor (beta chain) originates from a study of T-cell memory formation after mild COVID-19. As for the study in general: Clusters were largely donor specific. Broader study findings: The study found balanced CD4/CD8 in clones contracting day 15 to 85 and a CD4+ lean in later expanders.

CDR3 length: 12 residues. Germline V CDR1 and CDR2: SQVTM, ANQGSEA. V lost 3 bases to trimming and J lost 7 bases, with 9 bases between them. This clonotype has just a few counts. Its antigen is not identified. 5'RACE primed at constant segments yielded TCR alpha and TCR beta cDNA libraries bearing sample barcodes and UMIs. One entry per CDR3 protein, called by TCRdb with MiXCR from the 5' RACE reads. Among roughly 100,000 distinct CDR3 sequences, about 18% were seen once, and the ten largest hold 28%. The rearrangement uses TRBV29-1 and TRBJ2-2; TRBD1 might be the D (5 bases). Sample: PBMCs or a T cell subset sorted from them (not recorded which). This TCR was sampled from an adult woman who had mild COVID-19 (a few samples of this study predate the infection). Cell type and time point are not known. For the CDR3, the DNA is TGCAGCGTTGATAAGGGGATCGGGGAGCTGTTTTTT. As protein: CSVDKGIGELFF.